The 7 T cell receptor beta chains presented below share a single source sample, sequenced in a study of glioma-infiltrating T cells. The iRepertoire nested amplicon-rescue multiplex PCR amplified TCR alpha and beta CDR3s from RNA. Each CDR3 protein gets one entry after TCRdb re-called the multiplex PCR reads with MiXCR. The sample yields fewer than 200,000 distinct CDR3 sequences, roughly two fifths seen once. The source material was glioma tissue, nonneoplastic brain tissue, or PBMCs (not recorded which). These receptors all stem from a human donor with low-grade glioma or glioblastoma, undergoing nonglioma brain surgery, or in good health (not recorded which).

The chain employs TRBV5-1 and TRBJ2-3; 7 nucleotides match TRBD2. Germline-derived CDR1 and CDR2 are SGHRS and YFSETQ. This CDR3 region has 14 residues. Trimming at V came to 5 bases and at J to 2 bases, leaving 5 bases not matched to a gene. CDR3 coding DNA: TGCGCCAGCAGTGCGGGACTAATCACAGATACGCAGTATTTT. Translating gives CASSAGLITDTQYF.

Of note for this clonotype: This sequence may be a read error, since a much larger clone differs from it by one base. The chain combines TRBV3-1 with TRBJ1-5; possible D gene TRBD1, 5 bases. This CDR3 spans 14 amino acids. Germline values: CDR1 LGHDT, CDR2 YNNKEL (reference sequence). CDR3 in DNA: TGTGACAGCAGCCAAGATGCGACAGCTCAGCCCCAGCATTTT. Translating it yields CDSSQDATAQPQHF.

The chain carries TRBV7-3 and TRBJ1-2, with 9 bases fitting TRBD1. V shed 2 bases, J shed 5 bases, and the junction held 0 bases outside the gene matches. The CDR3 extends over 13 amino acids. Germline V gene sequence: CDR1 SGHTA, CDR2 FQGTGA. CDR3 loop: CASSLGTGYGYTF. The CDR3 bases are TGTGCCAGCAGCTTAGGGACAGGGTATGGCTACACCTTC. Supplemented by reference TRBV7-3 and TRBJ1-2, the full variable domain reads GAGVSQTPSNKVTEKGKYVELRCDPISGHTALYWYRQSLGQGPEFLIYFQGTGAADDSGLPNDRFFAVRPEGSVSTLKIQRTERGDSAVYLCASSLGTGYGYTFGSGTRLTVV.

As concerns this clonotype: It may be a read error: a sequence one base away is much more abundant. The chain links TRBV28 to TRBJ1-2, with TRBD1 matching over 7 bases. CDR3 length: 13 amino acids. Germline CDR1 is MDHEN and CDR2 is SYDVKM. The CDR3 is CATTGNTNYCYTF. The CDR3 DNA reads as TGTGCCACGACAGGGAATACTAACTATTGCTACACCTTC.

Details on this clonotype: In this CDR3 the conserved last residue, phenylalanine or tryptophan, is missing, so a read error is likely. The chain couples TRBV20-1 to TRBJ2-7; D tentatively reads TRBD1 or TRBD2 (5 bases each). The V gene lost 5 bases and the J gene lost 4 bases, with 12 bases spanning the gap. Germline assignment: CDR1 DFQATT and CDR2 SNEGSKA (reference sequence). The CDR3 is made up of 12 amino acids. The CDR3 sequence is CSAPQGEYEQYL. CDR3 DNA sequence: TGCAGTGCTCCACAAGGGGAGTACGAGCAGTACTTA.

This clonotype was counted between two and nine times. CDR3 residues: CASSLAGGTFYEQYF. The CDR3 DNA follows: TGTGCCAGCAGTTTAGCGGGAGGAACTTTTTACGAGCAGTACTTC. The chain couples TRBV2 to TRBJ2-7; 10 positions match TRBD2. Trimming cost V 5 bases and J 4 bases; bases outside gene matches: 8. CDR3 length equals 15 residues. CDR1 and CDR2 (germline): SNHLY, FYNNEI.

In this sample, this clonotype turned up a few times. The V gene is TRBV27, the J gene TRBJ1-4; the match to TRBD1 covers 9 bases. Germline CDR1 and CDR2: MNHEY and SMNVEV (reference sequence). V lost 6 bases to trimming and J lost 4 bases; unmatched junction nucleotides: 3. The CDR3 length is 14 residues. The CDR3 DNA sequence: TGTGCCAGCAGACCGACAGGGGGTAATGAAAAACTGTTTTTT. Translated: CASRPTGGNEKLFF.